These 4 T cell receptor beta chains were all obtained from the same sample, sequenced in a study of shared clonotypes between healthy human individuals. Clones were sequenced by immunoSEQ multiplex PCR, and TCRdb holds only the in-frame ones, with some missing. The profile shows around 1.4 million clones, 98% of them singletons. Material for sequencing was naive CD4+ T cells sorted from blood. The sample's subset: CD45RA+ positively selected. These receptors were taken from a man younger than 45 in good health.

The rearrangement links TRBV5-1 to TRBJ2-6; TRBD1 matches 9 bases. With V trimmed by 3 bases and J by 0 bases, 7 bases remained unmatched. There are 18 residues in the CDR3. The germline gives CDR1 SGHRS, CDR2 YFSETQ. CDR3 sequence: CASSWQGTGNSGANVLTF. The CDR3 DNA reads as TGCGCCAGCAGCTGGCAGGGGACAGGGAACTCTGGGGCCAACGTCCTGACTTTC.

The chain links TRBV5-4 to TRBJ2-7; 10 bases align to TRBD2. In germline, CDR1 is SGHNT, CDR2 YYREEE (reference sequence). V shed 5 bases, J shed 2 bases, and the junction held 10 bases outside the gene matches. The CDR3 consists of 16 residues. CDR3 in DNA: TGTGCCAGCAGTGCTGAACTAGCGGGGCCCACCTACGAGCAGTACTTC. It yields the protein CASSAELAGPTYEQYF.

The V and J genes are TRBV5-1 and TRBJ2-4, with D maybe TRBD1 (5 bases). CDR3 length: 15 residues. V was shortened by 0 bases and J by 8 bases, with 15 bases between the two germline ends. The germline V gene has CDR1 SGHRS and CDR2 YFSETQ. CDR3 in amino acids: CASSLAGNWLDIQYF. The CDR3 DNA is TGCGCCAGCAGCTTGGCAGGGAATTGGTTGGACATTCAGTACTTC.

The chain couples TRBV2 to TRBJ2-7; 8 bases align to TRBD1. The junction had 7 bases not matched to a gene; V was cut back by 6 bases and J by 0 bases. CDR1 is SNHLY, CDR2 FYNNEI, per germline. The CDR3 contains 15 residues. CDR3 coding DNA: TGTGCCAGCAGGGATCCGGGACAGGCCTCCTACGAGCAGTACTTC. This sequence encodes CASRDPGQASYEQYF.